This T cell receptor (beta chain) was sequenced in a study of blood T cell repertoires in COVID-19. Authors' methods: Nucleated cell counts were estimated from reference gene primer amplification. The method was immunoSEQ multiplex PCR; TCRdb's version includes in-frame clones alone and lacks a portion of them. For V, J and clone size, that table is used; D and trimming come from the DNA. The profile covers about 92,000 clones, with roughly 85% appearing a single time and around 38% taken by the ten largest. Trimming removed 5 bases at V and 3 bases at J, with 7 bases between. Germline V gene data show CDR1 as PRHDT and CDR2 as FYEKMQ (reference sequence). The CDR3 loop spans 12 amino acids.

The chain is built from TRBV13 and TRBJ1-1; D is uncertain. The origin of this receptor is a man older than 75 with acute or convalescent COVID-19. The sequencing input was peripheral blood. The CDR3 sequence: CASSPLDTEAFF. DNA for the CDR3: TGTGCCAGCAGCCCCCTCGACACTGAAGCTTTCTTT.